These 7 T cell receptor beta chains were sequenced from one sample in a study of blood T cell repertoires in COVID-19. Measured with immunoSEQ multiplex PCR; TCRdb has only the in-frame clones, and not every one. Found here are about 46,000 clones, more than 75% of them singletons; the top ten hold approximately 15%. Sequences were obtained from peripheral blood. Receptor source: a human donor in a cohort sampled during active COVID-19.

The CDR3, as DNA: TGTGCCAGCAGCGTTCTCGGCGGATCCTCTGGGGCCAACGTCCTGACTTTC. This gives the protein CASSVLGGSSGANVLTF. V usage is TRBV5-5 and J usage is TRBJ2-6; no definite D call. The V gene's germline CDR1 is SGHKS and CDR2 YYEKEE (reference sequence). Trimming shortened V by 4 bases and J by 0 bases, and 14 bases separated the two germline ends. This CDR3 region has 17 residues. Together with reference TRBV5-5 and TRBJ2-6, the CDR3 gives the full variable domain: DAGVTQSPTHLIKTRGQQVTLRCSPISGHKSVSWYQQVLGQGPQFIFQYYEKEERGRGNFPDRFSARQFPNYSSELNVNALLLGDSALYLCASSVLGGSSGANVLTFGAGSRLTVL.

CDR3 in amino acids: CASSEGQGLLSNEKLFF. In DNA form, the CDR3 reads TGTGCCAGCAGTGAGGGACAGGGCCTTCTCTCTAATGAAAAACTGTTTTTT. The chain carries TRBV2 and TRBJ1-4; 9 bases map to TRBD1. The CDR3 length is 17 residues. V lost 3 bases, J lost 3 bases, and 8 bases stayed unmatched. Germline lookup yields CDR1 SNHLY and CDR2 FYNNEI.

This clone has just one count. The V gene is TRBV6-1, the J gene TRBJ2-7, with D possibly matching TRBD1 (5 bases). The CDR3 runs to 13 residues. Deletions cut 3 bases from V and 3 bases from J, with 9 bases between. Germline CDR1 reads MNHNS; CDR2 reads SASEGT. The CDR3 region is CASSDLRGYEQYF. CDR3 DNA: TGTGCCAGCAGTGATTTAAGGGGCTACGAGCAGTACTTC.

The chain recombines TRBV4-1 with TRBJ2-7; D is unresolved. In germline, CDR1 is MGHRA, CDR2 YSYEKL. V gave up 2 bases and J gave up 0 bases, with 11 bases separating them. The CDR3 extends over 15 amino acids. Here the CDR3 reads CASSQSGGFSYEQYF. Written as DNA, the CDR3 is TGCGCCAGCAGCCAAAGTGGCGGTTTCTCCTACGAGCAGTACTTC.

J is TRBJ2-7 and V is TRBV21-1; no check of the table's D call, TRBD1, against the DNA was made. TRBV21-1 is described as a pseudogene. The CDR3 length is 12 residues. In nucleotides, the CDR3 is TGTGCCAGCAGCAAACCAGGGGACGAGCAGTACTTC. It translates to CASSKPGDEQYF.

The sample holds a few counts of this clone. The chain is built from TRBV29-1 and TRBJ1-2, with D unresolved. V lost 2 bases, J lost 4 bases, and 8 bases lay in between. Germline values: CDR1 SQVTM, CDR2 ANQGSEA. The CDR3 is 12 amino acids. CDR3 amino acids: CSVESRSYGYTF. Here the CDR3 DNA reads TGCAGCGTTGAATCCCGCAGCTATGGCTACACCTTC.

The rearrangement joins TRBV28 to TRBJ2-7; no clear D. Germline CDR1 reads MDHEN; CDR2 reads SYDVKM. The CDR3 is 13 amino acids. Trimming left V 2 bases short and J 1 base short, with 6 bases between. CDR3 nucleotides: TGTGCCAGCAGTTTAGCCCTATCCTACGAGCAGTACTTC. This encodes CASSLALSYEQYF.